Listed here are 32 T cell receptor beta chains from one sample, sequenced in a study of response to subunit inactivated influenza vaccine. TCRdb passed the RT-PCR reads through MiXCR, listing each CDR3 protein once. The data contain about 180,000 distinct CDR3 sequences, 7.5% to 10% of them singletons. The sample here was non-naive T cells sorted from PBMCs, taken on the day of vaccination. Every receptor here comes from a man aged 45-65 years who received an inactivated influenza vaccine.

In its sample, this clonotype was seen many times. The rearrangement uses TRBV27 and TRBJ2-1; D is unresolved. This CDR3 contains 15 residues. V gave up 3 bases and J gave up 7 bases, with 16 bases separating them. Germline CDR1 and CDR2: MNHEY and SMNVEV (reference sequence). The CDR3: CASSFGWVGLNEQFF. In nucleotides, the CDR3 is TGTGCCAGCAGTTTCGGTTGGGTAGGGTTGAATGAGCAGTTCTTC.

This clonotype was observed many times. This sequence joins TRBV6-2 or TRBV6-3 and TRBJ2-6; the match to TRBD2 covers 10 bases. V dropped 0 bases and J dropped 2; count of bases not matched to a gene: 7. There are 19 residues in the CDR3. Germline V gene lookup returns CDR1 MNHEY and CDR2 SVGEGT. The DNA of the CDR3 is TGTGCCAGCAGTTACTCGACGGCTAGCGGGAGTACTGGGGCCAACGTCCTGACTTTC. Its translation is CASSYSTASGSTGANVLTF.

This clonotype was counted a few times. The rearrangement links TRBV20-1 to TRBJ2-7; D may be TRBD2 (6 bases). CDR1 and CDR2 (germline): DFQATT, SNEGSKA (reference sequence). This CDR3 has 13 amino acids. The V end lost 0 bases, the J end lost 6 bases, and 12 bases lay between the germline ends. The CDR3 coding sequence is TGCAGTGCTAGAGATGCGTCAGCGGGCGAGCAGTACTTC. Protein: CSARDASAGEQYF.

The CDR3 region has the DNA TGTGCCAGCAGACGAGCCGAGACAGGGCCCACTGAAGCTTTCTTT. Its translation: CASRRAETGPTEAFF. The chain joins TRBV12-3 or TRBV12-4 to TRBJ1-1; the match to TRBD1 covers 7 bases. J was trimmed by 4 bases and V by 6 bases; bases with no gene match: 11. There are 15 residues in the CDR3.

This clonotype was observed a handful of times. The CDR3 sequence: CASSQAGGPISDTQYF. The CDR3 coding sequence is TGCGCCAGCAGCCAAGCGGGGGGGCCTATTTCAGATACGCAGTATTTT. J is TRBJ2-3 and V is TRBV4-1; 8 nucleotides agree with TRBD2. This CDR3 region has 16 residues. The germline gives CDR1 MGHRA, CDR2 YSYEKL. Losses at the gene ends were 1 base for V and 4 bases for J; bases not matched to a gene: 7.

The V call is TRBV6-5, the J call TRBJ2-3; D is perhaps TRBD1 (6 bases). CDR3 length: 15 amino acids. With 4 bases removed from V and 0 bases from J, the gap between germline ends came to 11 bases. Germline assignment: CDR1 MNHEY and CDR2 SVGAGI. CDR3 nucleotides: TGTGCCAGCAGTTGGACAGCGCCGAGCACAGATACGCAGTATTTT. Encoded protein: CASSWTAPSTDTQYF.

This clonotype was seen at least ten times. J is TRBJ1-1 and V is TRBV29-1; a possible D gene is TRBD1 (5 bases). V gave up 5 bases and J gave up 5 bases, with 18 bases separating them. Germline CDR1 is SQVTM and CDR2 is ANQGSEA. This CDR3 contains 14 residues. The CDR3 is CSVHPQGASTEAFF. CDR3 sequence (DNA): TGCAGCGTTCACCCCCAGGGAGCGAGTACTGAAGCTTTCTTT. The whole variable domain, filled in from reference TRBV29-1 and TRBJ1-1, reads SAVISQKPSRDICQRGTSLTIQCQVDSQVTMMFWYRQQPGQSLTLIATANQGSEATYESGFVIDKFPISRPNLTFSTLTVSNMSPEDSSIYLCSVHPQGASTEAFFGQGTRLTVV.

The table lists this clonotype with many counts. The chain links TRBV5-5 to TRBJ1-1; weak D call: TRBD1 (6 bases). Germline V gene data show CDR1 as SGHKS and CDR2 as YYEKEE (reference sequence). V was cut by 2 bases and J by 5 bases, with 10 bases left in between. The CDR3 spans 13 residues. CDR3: CASSLTGKTEAFF. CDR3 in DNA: TGTGCCAGCAGCTTAACAGGGAAAACTGAAGCTTTCTTT.

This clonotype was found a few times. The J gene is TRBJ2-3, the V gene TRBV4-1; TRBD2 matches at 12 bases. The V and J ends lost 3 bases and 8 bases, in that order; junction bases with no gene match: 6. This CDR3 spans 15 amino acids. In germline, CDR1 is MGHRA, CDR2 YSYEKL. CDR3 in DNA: TGCGCCAGCAGCCAGGGGCCTAGCGGGGGGGCTACGCAGTATTTT. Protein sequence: CASSQGPSGGATQYF.

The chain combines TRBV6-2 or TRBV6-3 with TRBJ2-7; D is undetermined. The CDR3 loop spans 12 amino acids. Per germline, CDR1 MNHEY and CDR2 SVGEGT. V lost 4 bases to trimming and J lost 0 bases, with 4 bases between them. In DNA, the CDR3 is TGTGCCAGCAGTTTGTACTCCTACGAGCAGTACTTC. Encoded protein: CASSLYSYEQYF.

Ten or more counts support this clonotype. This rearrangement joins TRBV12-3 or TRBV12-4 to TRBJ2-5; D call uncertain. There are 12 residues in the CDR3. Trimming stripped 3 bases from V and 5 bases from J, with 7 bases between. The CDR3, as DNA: TGTGCCAGCAGTTTTACGGGCGAGACCCAGTACTTC. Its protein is CASSFTGETQYF.

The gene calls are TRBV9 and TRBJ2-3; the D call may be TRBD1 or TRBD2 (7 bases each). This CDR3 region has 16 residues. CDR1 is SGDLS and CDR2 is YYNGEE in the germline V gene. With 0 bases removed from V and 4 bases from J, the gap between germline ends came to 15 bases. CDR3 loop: CASSVGGQGGSDTQYF. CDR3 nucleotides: TGTGCCAGCAGCGTAGGGGGGCAGGGGGGGTCAGATACGCAGTATTTT.

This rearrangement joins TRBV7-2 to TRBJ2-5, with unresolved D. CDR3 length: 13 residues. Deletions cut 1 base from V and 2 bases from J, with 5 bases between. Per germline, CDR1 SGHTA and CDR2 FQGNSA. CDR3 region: CASSLVNQETQYF. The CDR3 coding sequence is TGTGCCAGCAGCTTAGTGAATCAAGAGACCCAGTACTTC.

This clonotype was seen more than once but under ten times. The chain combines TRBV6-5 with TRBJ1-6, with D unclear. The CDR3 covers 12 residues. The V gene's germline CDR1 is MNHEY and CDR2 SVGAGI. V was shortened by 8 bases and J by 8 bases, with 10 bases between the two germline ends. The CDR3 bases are TGTGCCAGCGGATTTGAATATTCACCCCTCCACTTT. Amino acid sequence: CASGFEYSPLHF.

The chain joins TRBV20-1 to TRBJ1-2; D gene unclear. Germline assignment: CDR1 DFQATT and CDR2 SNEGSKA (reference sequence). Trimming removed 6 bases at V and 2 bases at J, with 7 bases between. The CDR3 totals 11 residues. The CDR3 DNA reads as TGCAGTGCCCAGGCGAACTATGGCTACACCTTC. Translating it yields CSAQANYGYTF.

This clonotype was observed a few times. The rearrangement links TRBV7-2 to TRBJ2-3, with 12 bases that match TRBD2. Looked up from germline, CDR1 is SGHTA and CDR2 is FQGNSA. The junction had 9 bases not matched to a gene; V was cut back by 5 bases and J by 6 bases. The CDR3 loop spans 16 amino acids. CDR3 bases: TGTGCCAGCAGCCCGATCCTAGCGGGAGGGTCCGATACGCAGTATTTT. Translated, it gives CASSPILAGGSDTQYF.

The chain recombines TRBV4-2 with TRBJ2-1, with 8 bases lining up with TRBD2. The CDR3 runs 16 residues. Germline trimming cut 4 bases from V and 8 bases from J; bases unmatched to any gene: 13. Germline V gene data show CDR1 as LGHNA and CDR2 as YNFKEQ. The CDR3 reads CASSRGGTSGGDEQFF. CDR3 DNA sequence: TGTGCCAGCAGCCGCGGGGGGACATCAGGTGGGGATGAGCAGTTCTTC.

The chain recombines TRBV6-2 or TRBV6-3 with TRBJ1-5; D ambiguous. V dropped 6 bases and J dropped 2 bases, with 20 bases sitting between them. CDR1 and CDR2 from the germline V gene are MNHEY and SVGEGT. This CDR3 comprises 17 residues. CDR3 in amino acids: CASSETSGLKGNQPQHF. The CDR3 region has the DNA TGTGCCAGCAGCGAAACGTCGGGTCTCAAGGGCAATCAGCCCCAGCATTTT.

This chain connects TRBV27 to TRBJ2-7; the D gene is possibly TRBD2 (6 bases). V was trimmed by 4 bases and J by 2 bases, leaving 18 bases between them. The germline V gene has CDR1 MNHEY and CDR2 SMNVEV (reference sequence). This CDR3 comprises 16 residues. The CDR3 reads CASSSLLGRETYEQYF. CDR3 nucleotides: TGTGCCAGCAGTTCCCTTCTGGGGCGGGAAACCTACGAGCAGTACTTC.

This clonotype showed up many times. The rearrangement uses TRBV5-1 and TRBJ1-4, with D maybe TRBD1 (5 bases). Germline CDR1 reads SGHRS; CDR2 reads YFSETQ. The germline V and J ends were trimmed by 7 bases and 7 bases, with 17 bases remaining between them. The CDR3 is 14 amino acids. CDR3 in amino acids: CASARDSLPEKLFF. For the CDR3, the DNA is TGCGCCAGCGCCCGTGACAGCCTCCCTGAAAAACTGTTTTTT.

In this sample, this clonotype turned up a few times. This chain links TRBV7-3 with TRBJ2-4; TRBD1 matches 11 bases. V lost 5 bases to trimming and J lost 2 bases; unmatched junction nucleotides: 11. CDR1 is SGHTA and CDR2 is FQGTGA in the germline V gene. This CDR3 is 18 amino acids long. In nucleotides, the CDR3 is TGTGCCAGCAGCCCGCCTTGGGACAGGGGGAGACCCAAAAACATTCAGTACTTC. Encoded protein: CASSPPWDRGRPKNIQYF.

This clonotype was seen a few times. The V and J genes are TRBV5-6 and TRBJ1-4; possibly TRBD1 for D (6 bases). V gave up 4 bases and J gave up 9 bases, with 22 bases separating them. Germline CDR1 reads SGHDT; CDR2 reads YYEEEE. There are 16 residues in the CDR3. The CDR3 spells CASSRRDTGYGQKLFF. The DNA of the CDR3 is TGTGCCAGCAGCCGACGGGACACAGGTTACGGTCAAAAACTGTTTTTT. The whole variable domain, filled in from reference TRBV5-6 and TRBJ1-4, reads DAGVTQSPTHLIKTRGQQVTLRCSPKSGHDTVSWYQQALGQGPQFIFQYYEEEERQRGNFPDRFSGHQFPNYSSELNVNALLLGDSALYLCASSRRDTGYGQKLFFGSGTQLSVL.

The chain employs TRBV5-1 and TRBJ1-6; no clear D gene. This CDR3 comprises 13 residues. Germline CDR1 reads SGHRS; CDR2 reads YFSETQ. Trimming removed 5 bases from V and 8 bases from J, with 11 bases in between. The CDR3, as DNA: TGCGCCAGCAGGGCGGCGGTAGATTCACCCCTCCACTTT. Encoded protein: CASRAAVDSPLHF.

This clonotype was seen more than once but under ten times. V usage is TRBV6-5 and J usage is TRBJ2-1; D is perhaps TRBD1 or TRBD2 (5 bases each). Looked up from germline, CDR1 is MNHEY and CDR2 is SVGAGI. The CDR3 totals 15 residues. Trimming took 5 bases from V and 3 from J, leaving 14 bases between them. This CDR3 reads CASSTSRGFYNEQFF. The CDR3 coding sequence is TGTGCCAGCAGTACTTCCCGGGGCTTCTACAATGAGCAGTTCTTC.

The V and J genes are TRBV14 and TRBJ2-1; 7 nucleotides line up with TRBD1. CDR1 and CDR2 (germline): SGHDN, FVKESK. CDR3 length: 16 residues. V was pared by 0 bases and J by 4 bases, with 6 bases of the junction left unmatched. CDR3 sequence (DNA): TGTGCCAGCAGCCAAGATCTCGTGACAGGGTACAATGAGCAGTTCTTC. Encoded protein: CASSQDLVTGYNEQFF.

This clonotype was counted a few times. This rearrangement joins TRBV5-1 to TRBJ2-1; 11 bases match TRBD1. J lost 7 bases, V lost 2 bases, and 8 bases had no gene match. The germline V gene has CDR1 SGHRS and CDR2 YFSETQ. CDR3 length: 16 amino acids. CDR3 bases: TGCGCCAGCAGCTTTGGAGGGACAGGGGGGATGAATGAGCAGTTCTTC. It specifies CASSFGGTGGMNEQFF.

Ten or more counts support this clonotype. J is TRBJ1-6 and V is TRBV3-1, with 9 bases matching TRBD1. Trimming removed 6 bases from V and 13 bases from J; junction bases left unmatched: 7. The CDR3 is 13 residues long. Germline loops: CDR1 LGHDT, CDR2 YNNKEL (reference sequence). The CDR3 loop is CASRGQGVFPLHF. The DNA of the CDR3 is TGTGCCAGCAGGGGACAGGGTGTTTTTCCCCTCCACTTT.

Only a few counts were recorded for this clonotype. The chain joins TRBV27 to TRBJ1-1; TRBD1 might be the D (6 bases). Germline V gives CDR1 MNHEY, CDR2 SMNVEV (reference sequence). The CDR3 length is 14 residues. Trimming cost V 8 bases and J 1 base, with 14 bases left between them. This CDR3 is CASWGRGRNTEAFF. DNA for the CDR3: TGTGCCAGCTGGGGCAGGGGCCGGAACACTGAAGCTTTCTTT.

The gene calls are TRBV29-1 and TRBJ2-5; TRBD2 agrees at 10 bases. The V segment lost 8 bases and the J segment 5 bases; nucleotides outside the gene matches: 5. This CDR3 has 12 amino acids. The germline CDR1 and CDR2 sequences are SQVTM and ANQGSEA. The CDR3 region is CSLSGGSETQYF. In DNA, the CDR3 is TGCAGCCTTAGCGGGGGGTCGGAGACCCAGTACTTC.

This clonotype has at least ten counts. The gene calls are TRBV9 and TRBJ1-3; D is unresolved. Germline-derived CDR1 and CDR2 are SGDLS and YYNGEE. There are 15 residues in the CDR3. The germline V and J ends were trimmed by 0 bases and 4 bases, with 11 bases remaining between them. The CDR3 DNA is TGTGCCAGCAGCGTAGTACCGACTCAAGGAAACACCATATATTTT. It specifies CASSVVPTQGNTIYF. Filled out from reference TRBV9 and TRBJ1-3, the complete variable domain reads DSGVTQTPKHLITATGQRVTLRCSPRSGDLSVYWYQQSLDQGLQFLIQYYNGEERAKGNILERFSAQQFPDLHSELNLSSLELGDSALYFCASSVVPTQGNTIYFGEGSWLTVV.

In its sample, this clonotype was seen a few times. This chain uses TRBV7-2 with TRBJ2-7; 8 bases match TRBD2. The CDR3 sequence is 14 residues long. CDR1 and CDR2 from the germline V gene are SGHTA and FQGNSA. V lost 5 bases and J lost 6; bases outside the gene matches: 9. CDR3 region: CASSHAGTSSEQYF. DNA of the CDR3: TGTGCCAGCAGCCATGCCGGGACTAGTTCCGAGCAGTACTTC.

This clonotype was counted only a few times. Written as DNA, the CDR3 is TGCAGTGCTAGTCGGTCCAGGGGGTACAATTCACCCCTCCACTTT. Protein sequence: CSASRSRGYNSPLHF. The chain has TRBV20-1 and TRBJ1-6, with 7 bases lining up with TRBD1. The CDR3 is 15 amino acids. Germline loops: CDR1 DFQATT, CDR2 SNEGSKA (reference sequence). V gave up 3 bases and J gave up 7 bases; unmatched junction bases: 9.